This TCR beta chain was recorded in a study of identical twins. General observations from the study: The study based its conclusions on cross-sectional statistical analysis and did not follow the same donors.

TCRdb used MiXCR to reprocess the 5' RACE reads, holding one entry per CDR3 protein. The sample holds hundreds of thousands of distinct CDR3 sequences, around 6% seen once. This clonotype was seen many times. Its matching antigen is unknown. The V and J ends lost 2 bases and 9 bases respectively, with 10 bases between them. The CDR3 runs 12 residues. V gene TRBV12-3 or TRBV12-4 combines with J gene TRBJ2-5; D gene ambiguous. Sequenced sample: naive T cells sorted from blood. The TCR sequence derives from a man younger than 35 in good health. The CDR3 loop reads CASSLYRAPQYF. CDR3 coding DNA: TGTGCCAGCAGTTTATATAGAGCGCCCCAGTACTTC.